The 10 T cell receptor beta chains listed next were all sequenced from one sample in a study of T cell responses to AZD1222 COVID-19 vaccine. Generated by immunoSEQ multiplex PCR, the TCRdb table keeps only in-frame clones and is missing some. This table has more than 80,000 clones, roughly 88% appearing once. The sample in question was peripheral blood, obtained on day 0 of AZD1222 vaccination. The source is an adult in good health.

This sequence joins TRBV6-5 and TRBJ2-3; a weak D match, TRBD2 (6 bases). The length of the CDR3 is 15 residues. Germline lookup yields CDR1 MNHEY and CDR2 SVGAGI. The germline V and J ends were trimmed by 6 bases and 2 bases, with 15 bases remaining between them. The CDR3 loop is CASSPGLRYTDTQYF. CDR3 nucleotides: TGTGCCAGCAGCCCGGGACTTCGTTACACAGATACGCAGTATTTT.

This chain uses TRBV6-2 or TRBV6-3 with TRBJ2-2; D may be TRBD1 or TRBD2 (5 bases each). The CDR3 has 13 amino acids. The germline CDR1 and CDR2 sequences are MNHEY and SVGEGT. Trimming stripped 2 bases from V and 6 bases from J, with 7 bases between. The CDR3 bases are TGTGCCAGCAGTTACGGGGGTCCCGGGGAGCTGTTTTTT. Protein sequence: CASSYGGPGELFF.

V and J are TRBV19 and TRBJ2-2, with TRBD1 matching over 8 bases. The CDR3 is 15 residues long. Trimming cost V 6 bases and J 2 bases; bases outside gene matches: 5. CDR1 and CDR2 (germline): LNHDA, SQIVND (reference sequence). The CDR3 nucleotides read TGTGCCAGTAGGCCGGACAGGGTCAACACCGGGGAGCTGTTTTTT. Amino acid sequence: CASRPDRVNTGELFF.

The V gene is TRBV29-1, the J gene TRBJ1-2; D may be TRBD1 (6 bases). Germline V gene sequence: CDR1 SQVTM, CDR2 ANQGSEA. CDR3 size: 17 residues. The V and J ends lost 0 bases and 1 base respectively, with 18 bases between them. The CDR3 region is CSVEDPLQGRFNYGYTF. Here the CDR3 DNA reads TGCAGCGTTGAAGATCCTTTGCAGGGGAGGTTTAACTATGGCTACACCTTC.

The chain has TRBV28 and TRBJ2-3; a possible D gene is TRBD1 (6 bases). The V end lost 5 bases, the J end lost 0 bases, and 9 bases lay between the germline ends. The CDR3 loop spans 14 amino acids. Germline lookup yields CDR1 MDHEN and CDR2 SYDVKM. The CDR3: CASSPGQSTDTQYF. The CDR3 coding sequence is TGTGCCAGCAGTCCAGGACAGAGCACAGATACGCAGTATTTT.

V and J are TRBV27 and TRBJ1-1, with D perhaps matching TRBD1 (5 bases). Deletions cut 2 bases from V and 4 bases from J, with 17 bases between. CDR3 length: 16 amino acids. CDR1 is MNHEY and CDR2 is SMNVEV in the germline V gene (reference sequence). CDR3 DNA: TGTGCCAGCAGTTTACCCCCGGGGGGACGGGGCACTGAAGCTTTCTTT. Translated: CASSLPPGGRGTEAFF.

V is TRBV2 and J is TRBJ2-7; 12 positions agree with TRBD2. Looked up from germline, CDR1 is SNHLY and CDR2 is FYNNEI. This CDR3 comprises 14 residues. After removal of 8 bases from V and 2 bases from J, the junction contained 4 bases not matched to a gene. CDR3 coding DNA: TGTGCCAGCCTTGGACTAGCGGGGACCTACGAGCAGTACTTC. This sequence encodes CASLGLAGTYEQYF.

The rearrangement links TRBV9 to TRBJ2-4; 12 bases are shared with TRBD2. Trimming cost V 3 bases and J 0 bases; bases outside gene matches: 10. The CDR3 is made up of 19 amino acids. CDR1 and CDR2 (germline): SGDLS, YYNGEE. The CDR3 region has the DNA TGTGCCAGCAGCGCTAGGACTAGCGGGGAGCCGGGAGCCAAAAACATTCAGTACTTC. Protein product: CASSARTSGEPGAKNIQYF. The full variable domain, its missing parts supplied by reference TRBV9 and TRBJ2-4, is DSGVTQTPKHLITATGQRVTLRCSPRSGDLSVYWYQQSLDQGLQFLIQYYNGEERAKGNILERFSAQQFPDLHSELNLSSLELGDSALYFCASSARTSGEPGAKNIQYFGAGTRLSVL.

J is TRBJ2-5 and V is TRBV4-1, with a weak D call TRBD2 (5 bases). The CDR3 runs 12 residues. V lost 1 base and J 5 bases, leaving 5 bases between the germline ends. Germline loops: CDR1 MGHRA, CDR2 YSYEKL. Written as DNA, the CDR3 is TGCGCCAGCAGCCAAGGAGGGGAGACCCAGTACTTC. Translation gives CASSQGGETQYF.

The rearrangement uses TRBV27 and TRBJ1-6; no clear D gene. V dropped 7 bases and J dropped 9 bases, with 16 bases sitting between them. The CDR3 length is 14 residues. Germline CDR1 and CDR2: MNHEY and SMNVEV (reference sequence). CDR3 residues: CASNPAGGSSPLHF. CDR3 coding DNA: TGTGCCAGCAATCCGGCCGGCGGGAGTTCACCCCTCCACTTT.